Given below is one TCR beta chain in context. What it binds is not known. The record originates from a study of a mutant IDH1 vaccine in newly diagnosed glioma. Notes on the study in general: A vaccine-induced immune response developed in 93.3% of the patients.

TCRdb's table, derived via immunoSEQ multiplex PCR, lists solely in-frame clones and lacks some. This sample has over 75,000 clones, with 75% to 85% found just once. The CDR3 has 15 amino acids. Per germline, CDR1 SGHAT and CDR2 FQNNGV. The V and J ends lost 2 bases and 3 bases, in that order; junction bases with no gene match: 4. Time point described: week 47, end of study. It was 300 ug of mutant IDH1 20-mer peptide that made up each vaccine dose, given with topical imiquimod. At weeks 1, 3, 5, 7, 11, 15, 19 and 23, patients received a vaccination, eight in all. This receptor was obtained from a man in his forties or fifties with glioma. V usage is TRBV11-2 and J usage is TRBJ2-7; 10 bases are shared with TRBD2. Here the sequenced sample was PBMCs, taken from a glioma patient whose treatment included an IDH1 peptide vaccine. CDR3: CASSLSASGGYEQYF. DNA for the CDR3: TGTGCCAGCAGCTTATCGGCTAGCGGGGGCTACGAGCAGTACTTC.